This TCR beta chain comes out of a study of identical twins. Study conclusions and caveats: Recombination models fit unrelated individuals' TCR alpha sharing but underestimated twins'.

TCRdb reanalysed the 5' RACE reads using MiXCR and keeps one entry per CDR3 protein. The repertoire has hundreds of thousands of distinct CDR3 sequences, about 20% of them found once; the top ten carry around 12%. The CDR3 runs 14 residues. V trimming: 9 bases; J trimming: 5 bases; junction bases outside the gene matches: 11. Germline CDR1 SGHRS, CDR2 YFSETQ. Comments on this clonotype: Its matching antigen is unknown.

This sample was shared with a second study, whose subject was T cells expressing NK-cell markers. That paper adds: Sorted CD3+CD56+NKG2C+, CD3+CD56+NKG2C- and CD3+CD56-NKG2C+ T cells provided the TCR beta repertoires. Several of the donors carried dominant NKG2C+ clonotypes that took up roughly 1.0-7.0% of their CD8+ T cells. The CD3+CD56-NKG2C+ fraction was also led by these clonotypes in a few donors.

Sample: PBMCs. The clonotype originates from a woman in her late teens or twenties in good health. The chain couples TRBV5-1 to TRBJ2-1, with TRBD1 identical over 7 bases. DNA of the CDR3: TGCGCCACCCGAACAGGGGCCTATAACAATGAGCAGTTCTTC. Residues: CATRTGAYNNEQFF. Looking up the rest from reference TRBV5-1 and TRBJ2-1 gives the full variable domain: KAGVTQTPRYLIKTRGQQVTLSCSPISGHRSVSWYQQTPGQGLQFLFEYFSETQRNKGNFPGRFSGRQFSNSRSEMNVSTLELGDSALYLCATRTGAYNNEQFFGPGTRLTVL.